Reported below is one T cell receptor (beta chain). Germline V lookup: CDR1 KGHSH, CDR2 LQKENI. Trimming removed 6 bases from V and 3 bases from J, with 18 bases in between. This CDR3 is built from 15 residues. Sequencing used immunoSEQ multiplex PCR; TCRdb keeps in-frame clones, though not all of them. This table has about 190,000 clones, more than 75% appearing once. The sample comes from a study of T cell responses to AZD1222 COVID-19 vaccine. The receptor comes from an adult in good health. Material: peripheral blood, obtained on day 0 of AZD1222 vaccination. The chain joins TRBV18 to TRBJ2-7, with a weak D call TRBD2 (5 bases). The CDR3 reads CASSEPKRDIYEQYF. Here the CDR3 DNA reads TGTGCCAGCTCCGAACCTAAACGGGATATCTACGAGCAGTACTTC.